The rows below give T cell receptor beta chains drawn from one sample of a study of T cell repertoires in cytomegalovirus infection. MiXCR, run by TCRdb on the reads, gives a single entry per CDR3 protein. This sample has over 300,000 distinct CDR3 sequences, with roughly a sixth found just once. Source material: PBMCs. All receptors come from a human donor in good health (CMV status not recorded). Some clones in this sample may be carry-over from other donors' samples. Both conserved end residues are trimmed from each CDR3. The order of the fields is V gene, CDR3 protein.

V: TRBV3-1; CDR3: ASSQEPPGTATATNEKLF
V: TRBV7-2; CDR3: ASSLVAQGYNSPLH
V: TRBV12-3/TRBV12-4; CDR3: ASSLPRDRVNEQY
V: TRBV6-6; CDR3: ASSHRGEAF
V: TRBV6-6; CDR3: ASHNFGRINYGYT
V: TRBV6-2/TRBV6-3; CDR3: ASSYPGTHQETQY
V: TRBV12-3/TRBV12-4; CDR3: ASSRTENSPLH
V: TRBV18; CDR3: ASSPTGGAGEQY
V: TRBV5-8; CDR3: ATDRGGETQY
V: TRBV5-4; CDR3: ASSSPSDTDTQY
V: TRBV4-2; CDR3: ASSQGGETEAF
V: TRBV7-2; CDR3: ASSLQGGDTEAF
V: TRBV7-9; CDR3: ASSSTSFGEQF
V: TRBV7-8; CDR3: ASSLGGQGSSYNEQF
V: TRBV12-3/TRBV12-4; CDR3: ASSRQGPGTDTQY
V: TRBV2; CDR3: ASSEAAVGVINQPQH
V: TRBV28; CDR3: ASGRTGYEQY
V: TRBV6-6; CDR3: ASSYPAGVGEKLF
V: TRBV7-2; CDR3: ASSPGGTSGANVLT
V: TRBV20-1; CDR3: SARDRITTTSYGYT
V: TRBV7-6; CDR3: ASSPGSPTDTQY
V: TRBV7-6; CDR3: ASSLRIRNNSPLH
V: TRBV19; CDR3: ASSAFHRDTYNEQF